The next 13 T cell receptor beta chains were all read from a single sample in a study of blood T cell repertoires in COVID-19. Assay used: immunoSEQ multiplex PCR; TCRdb lists only in-frame clones, some missing. The sample shows roughly 330,000 clones, about 90% of them seen only once. Sequencing was done on a sample of PBMCs or T cells enriched from blood (not recorded which). These TCRs come from a woman in her thirties who had recovered from COVID-19.

This clone was observed a few times. This rearrangement joins TRBV27 to TRBJ2-7, with D unclear. Germline CDR1 and CDR2: MNHEY and SMNVEV (reference sequence). The CDR3 spans 13 residues. V shed 2 bases and J shed 0 bases, with 5 bases lying between them. The CDR3 region has the DNA TGTGCCAGCAGTTTAACAGTCTCCTACGAGCAGTACTTC. This codes for CASSLTVSYEQYF.

This clone has a handful of counts. V and J are TRBV11-2 and TRBJ1-2; TRBD1 agrees at 9 bases. J was trimmed by 5 bases and V by 5 bases; bases with no gene match: 12. This CDR3 comprises 16 residues. Germline values: CDR1 SGHAT, CDR2 FQNNGV. The CDR3 spells CASSRPGQGLKYGYTF. The CDR3 nucleotides are TGTGCCAGCAGCAGACCGGGACAGGGTCTTAAATATGGCTACACCTTC.

The chain is built from TRBV7-2 and TRBJ2-7; 11 bases map to TRBD1. The CDR3 loop spans 15 amino acids. CDR1 is SGHTA and CDR2 is FQGNSA in the germline V gene. Trimming at V came to 4 bases and at J to 4 bases, leaving 6 bases not matched to a gene. The DNA for the CDR3 is TGTGCCAGCAGCTCCCGGGACAGGGGGGAATACGAGCAGTACTTC. This encodes CASSSRDRGEYEQYF.

V is TRBV6-4 and J is TRBJ2-3, with TRBD2 identical over 12 bases. CDR1 MRHNA and CDR2 SNTAGT come from the germline V gene. The CDR3 loop spans 15 amino acids. J lost 2 bases, V lost 5 bases, and 2 bases had no gene match. The CDR3 DNA is TGTGCCAGCAGTCGACTAGCGGGGGCCACAGATACGCAGTATTTT. This codes for CASSRLAGATDTQYF.

The sample holds one count of this clone. The DNA of the CDR3 is TGTGCCAGCAGTCCCTCCTGGAGCACAAGCTATGGCTACACCTTC. This encodes CASSPSWSTSYGYTF. J is TRBJ1-2 and V is TRBV2; D remains unclear. CDR3 length equals 15 residues. V gave up 5 bases and J gave up 4 bases, with 17 bases separating them. Germline V CDR1 and CDR2: SNHLY, FYNNEI.

The rearrangement links TRBV5-4 to TRBJ2-7; 7 positions agree with TRBD1. The V and J ends lost 4 bases and 0 bases, in that order; junction bases with no gene match: 4. Per the germline V gene, CDR1 is SGHNT and CDR2 is YYREEE (reference sequence). This CDR3 spans 14 amino acids. The CDR3 reads CASSPTGDSYEQYF. CDR3 bases: TGTGCCAGCAGCCCTACAGGGGACTCCTACGAGCAGTACTTC.

V is TRBV15 and J is TRBJ2-3, with D unclear. The ends were cut back, 0 bases at V and 2 bases at J, with 9 bases in the middle. The CDR3 sequence is 15 residues long. Germline V gene data show CDR1 as LNHNV and CDR2 as YYDKDF (reference sequence). CDR3 in DNA: TGTGCCACCAGCAGAGATCACGACATCACAGATACGCAGTATTTT. The encoded protein is CATSRDHDITDTQYF.

This sequence joins TRBV5-1 and TRBJ1-2; D is uncertain. Germline CDR1 reads SGHRS; CDR2 reads YFSETQ. The CDR3 totals 16 residues. Deletions cut 4 bases from V and 4 bases from J, with 20 bases between. The CDR3 DNA is TGCGCCAGCAGCCTGGTCAGTTTCAGGTCGGTCTATGGCTACACCTTC. This sequence encodes CASSLVSFRSVYGYTF.

Points on this clone: Compared with germline, one end of the junction differs, possibly owing to a read error. The chain links TRBV6-5 to TRBJ1-2; D not resolved. Germline values: CDR1 MNHEY, CDR2 SVGAGI. This CDR3 region has 15 residues. In nucleotides, the CDR3 is TGTGCCAGCAGTGACTCCGGAGGGAGAATTTATGGCTACACCTTC. Translating it yields CASSDSGGRIYGYTF.

This rearrangement joins TRBV2 to TRBJ2-1; TRBD2 matches 8 bases. Germline assignment: CDR1 SNHLY and CDR2 FYNNEI. V trimming: 5 bases; J trimming: 4 bases; junction bases outside the gene matches: 10. The CDR3 loop spans 16 amino acids. This chain's CDR3 is CASSPSPGGPYNEQFF. The CDR3 DNA is TGTGCCAGCAGTCCTAGCCCGGGGGGGCCATACAATGAGCAGTTCTTC.

The chain links TRBV29-1 to TRBJ1-2; 10 bases are shared with TRBD1. The V gene end was trimmed by 6 bases and the J gene end by 4 bases; junction bases not matched to a gene: 14. The CDR3 is 16 residues long. Germline values: CDR1 SQVTM, CDR2 ANQGSEA. The CDR3 region has the DNA TGCAGCGTCTCAGTCCTTGGACAGGGGGGAGTCTATGGCTACACCTTC. Translating gives CSVSVLGQGGVYGYTF.

This chain's CDR3 is CASSVDAYTEAFF. DNA for the CDR3: TGTGCCAGCAGCGTAGATGCGTACACTGAAGCTTTCTTT. The V call is TRBV9, the J call TRBJ1-1; unclear D gene. The V gene's germline CDR1 is SGDLS and CDR2 YYNGEE. CDR3 length: 13 residues. Trimming removed 0 bases from V and 3 bases from J, with 6 bases in between.

The chain recombines TRBV5-1 with TRBJ1-6, with 7 bases aligning to TRBD1. After removal of 4 bases from V and 7 bases from J, the junction contained 11 bases not matched to a gene. CDR1 is SGHRS and CDR2 is YFSETQ in the germline V gene. The CDR3 sequence is 16 residues long. CDR3 nucleotide sequence: TGCGCCAGCAGCGGCGGAGGAGGGGGCAGCAATTCACCCCTCCACTTT. This gives the protein CASSGGGGGSNSPLHF.